The clone carrying this T cell receptor beta chain came up once. How the authors handled the data: From reference gene primer amplification, estimates of nucleated cell counts were derived. This table comes from immunoSEQ multiplex PCR, and its TCRdb copy is limited to in-frame clones, with some not included. V and J calls and clone size come straight from that table; D and trimming were deduced from the DNA. Of 89,000 or so clones in the sample, about 82% were seen once. This sample was taken from a study of blood T cell repertoires in COVID-19. Study in general: Samples of COVID-19 (acute and convalescent) were obtained from the United States, Italy and Spain. PBMCs, B-cell-depleted T cells, or T cells provided the cDNA or gDNA that made up the material.

The germline gives CDR1 MNHEY, CDR2 SMNVEV (reference sequence). This CDR3 is built from 14 residues. V lost 2 bases and J 2 bases, leaving 7 bases between the germline ends. This chain connects TRBV27 to TRBJ1-3, with D possibly matching TRBD1 (5 bases). This sequence was found in a man aged 50-59 years with active COVID-19. The sequencing sample was made of peripheral blood. The CDR3 DNA follows: TGTGCCAGCAGTTTACAGGGTGCTGGAAACACCATATATTTT. As protein: CASSLQGAGNTIYF.